What follows are 21 T cell receptor beta chains derived from one specimen sequenced in a study of cytotoxic CD8 clonotypes in ibrutinib-treated CLL listed by TCRdb under 2021. The library relied on the immunoSEQ multiplex PCR assay. Here the immuneACCESS table is served through TCRdb, limited to in-frame sequences with V and J called. Missing clones are a known gap in these copies; in checked studies unresolved V genes cover under half, and the rest lacks a known reason. This sample holds 50,000 to 70,000 clones; roughly 54% were observed only once. Jointly, the top ten make up 20% to 30% of the sample. The time point label, as the study defines it: progressive disease on ibrutinib. The source material was PBMCs, sampled at disease progression, from a patient treated with ibrutinib. These receptors came from a human donor with chronic lymphocytic leukemia.

This clone was counted ten times or more. The chain is built from TRBV2 and TRBJ2-7, with a weak D call TRBD1 (6 bases). V lost 5 bases and J 6 bases, leaving 17 bases between the germline ends. Germline V lookup: CDR1 SNHLY, CDR2 FYNNEI. CDR3 length equals 14 residues. The CDR3 loop reads CASSPTGSRSEQYF. CDR3 nucleotides: TGTGCCAGCAGTCCCACAGGGTCGAGGAGCGAGCAGTACTTC.

The chain carries TRBV28 and TRBJ1-1, with a tentative D call TRBD1 (5 bases). Germline CDR1 is MDHEN and CDR2 is SYDVKM. V dropped 2 bases and J dropped 9 bases, with 10 bases sitting between them. The CDR3 runs 12 residues. The CDR3 spells CASSLGGLKAFF. The DNA for the CDR3 is TGTGCCAGCAGTTTAGGGGGTTTGAAAGCTTTCTTT.

This chain links TRBV18 with TRBJ2-3, with D possibly being TRBD1 (5 bases). This CDR3 contains 14 residues. V lost 5 bases, J lost 0 bases, and 9 bases lay in between. Germline-derived CDR1 and CDR2 are KGHSH and LQKENI. The CDR3 sequence: CASSGWGSTDTQYF. The CDR3 DNA reads as TGTGCCAGCTCAGGCTGGGGCAGCACAGATACGCAGTATTTT.

The chain combines TRBV7-8 with TRBJ1-6; D possibly corresponds to TRBD1 (6 bases). This CDR3 comprises 17 residues. Germline CDR1 is SGHVS and CDR2 is FQNEAQ. Deletions cut 3 bases from V and 4 bases from J, with 16 bases between. CDR3 residues: CASSFTGSPVYNSPLHF. CDR3 in DNA: TGTGCCAGCAGCTTTACAGGGTCGCCAGTGTATAATTCACCCCTCCACTTT.

The J gene is TRBJ1-2, the V gene TRBV28; D may be TRBD1 (6 bases). Trimming took off 5 bases at V and 7 bases at J, with 20 bases between the two ends. The CDR3 is 15 amino acids. CDR1 MDHEN and CDR2 SYDVKM come from the germline V gene. CDR3 sequence (DNA): TGTGCCAGCAGTCTCGAGAATGGGGGGCGAGGTGGCTACACCTTC. Protein product: CASSLENGGRGGYTF.

The gene calls are TRBV30 and TRBJ1-1; D is possibly TRBD1 (6 bases). V lost 5 bases and J lost 5, with 15 bases in between. CDR1 GTSNPN and CDR2 SVGIG come from the germline V gene (reference sequence). This CDR3 contains 13 residues. The CDR3, as DNA: TGTGCCTGGGAGACAGGAGGACATACTGAAGCTTTCTTT. The encoded protein is CAWETGGHTEAFF.

This chain connects TRBV7-2 to TRBJ2-7; the match to TRBD1 covers 8 bases. There are 13 residues in the CDR3. Looked up from germline, CDR1 is SGHTA and CDR2 is FQGNSA. The trim removed 4 bases at V and 5 bases at J, leaving 4 bases unmatched. CDR3 bases: TGTGCCAGCAGCTGGGACAGGACCAACGAGCAGTACTTC. It translates to CASSWDRTNEQYF.

The chain uses TRBV7-2 and TRBJ2-7; 9 nucleotides match TRBD2. J was trimmed by 5 bases and V by 4 bases; bases with no gene match: 9. The CDR3 runs to 15 residues. Germline values: CDR1 SGHTA, CDR2 FQGNSA. The CDR3 region has the DNA TGTGCCAGCAGCTCCCGGGAGCGGGGGGTCAACGAGCAGTACTTC. Protein: CASSSRERGVNEQYF.

The chain has TRBV6-5 and TRBJ1-5, with 7 bases that match TRBD1. With 10 bases clipped from V and 6 bases from J, the junction kept 9 bases outside the gene matches. This CDR3 comprises 13 residues. Germline assignment: CDR1 MNHEY and CDR2 SVGAGI. CDR3: CATSRQGGQPQHF. The CDR3 nucleotides are TGTGCCACCTCAAGACAGGGCGGTCAGCCCCAGCATTTT.

This clone was recorded once. The chain employs TRBV2 and TRBJ2-1; 8 positions agree with TRBD2. Germline lookup yields CDR1 SNHLY and CDR2 FYNNEI. V lost 5 bases to trimming and J lost 6 bases; unmatched junction nucleotides: 6. The CDR3 runs 14 residues. CDR3: CASSSSGGPNEQFF. CDR3 sequence (DNA): TGTGCCAGCAGTAGCAGCGGGGGTCCCAATGAGCAGTTCTTC. The whole variable domain, remainder taken from reference TRBV2 and TRBJ2-1, is EPEVTQTPSHQVTQMGQEVILRCVPISNHLYFYWYRQILGQKVEFLVSFYNNEISEKSEIFDDQFSVERPDGSNFTLKIRSTKLEDSAMYFCASSSSGGPNEQFFGPGTRLTVL.

V and J are TRBV7-8 and TRBJ2-7, with TRBD1 identical over 8 bases. The CDR3 is made up of 12 amino acids. V was pared by 4 bases and J by 7 bases, with 3 bases of the junction left unmatched. Germline CDR1 reads SGHVS; CDR2 reads FQNEAQ. The CDR3 region has the DNA TGTGCCAGCAGCTCCAACAGGGGGGAGCAGTACTTC. It is translated as CASSSNRGEQYF.

V is TRBV4-3 and J is TRBJ1-4, with D possibly being TRBD1 (5 bases). The CDR3 is 13 amino acids. From germline, CDR1 is LGHNA and CDR2 YSLEER. V was shortened by 4 bases and J by 7 bases, with 10 bases between the two germline ends. The chain's CDR3 is CASSRGGFEKLFF. CDR3 DNA sequence: TGCGCCAGCAGCCGGGGGGGGTTTGAAAAACTGTTTTTT.

The V and J genes are TRBV28 and TRBJ2-7; 8 bases align to TRBD2. The trim removed 6 bases at V and 2 bases at J, leaving 6 bases unmatched. The CDR3 covers 14 residues. Germline assignment: CDR1 MDHEN and CDR2 SYDVKM. Here the CDR3 DNA reads TGTGCCAGCAGACCCGGGACTAGTGCCTACGAGCAGTACTTC. Amino acid sequence: CASRPGTSAYEQYF.

Only one count was recorded for this clone. The rearrangement joins TRBV5-1 to TRBJ1-5; 7 bases map to TRBD1. CDR1 and CDR2 (germline): SGHRS, YFSETQ. Trimming cost V 2 bases and J 5 bases; bases outside gene matches: 1. The CDR3 contains 13 residues. CDR3 DNA sequence: TGCGCCAGCAGCTTAGACAGGGATCAGCCCCAGCATTTT. It is translated as CASSLDRDQPQHF.

The J gene is TRBJ2-3, the V gene TRBV19, with D perhaps TRBD2 (6 bases). The V and J ends lost 11 bases and 2 bases respectively, with 17 bases between them. Germline V CDR1 and CDR2: LNHDA, SQIVND (reference sequence). CDR3 length: 14 amino acids. The CDR3 coding sequence is TGTGCCTCGCAACGCCGGGGGAACACAGATACGCAGTATTTT. It yields the protein CASQRRGNTDTQYF.

The chain recombines TRBV4-2 with TRBJ1-6, with unresolved D. CDR3 size: 16 residues. Germline V gene data show CDR1 as LGHNA and CDR2 as YNFKEQ. Trimming removed 1 base at V and 10 bases at J, with 17 bases between. DNA for the CDR3: TGTGCCAGCAGCCAAGTCGAGGGCGTGGCTAGGTCACCCCTCCACTTT. This encodes CASSQVEGVARSPLHF.

This rearrangement joins TRBV6-1 to TRBJ1-5; D is ambiguous. The germline CDR1 and CDR2 sequences are MNHNS and SASEGT. This CDR3 has 13 amino acids. Trimming took off 6 bases at V and 6 bases at J, with 12 bases between the two ends. Written as DNA, the CDR3 is TGTGCCAGCAGGAACGAGGTGGTTCAGCCCCAGCATTTT. Encoded protein: CASRNEVVQPQHF.

The gene calls are TRBV30 and TRBJ2-1, with 7 nucleotides matching TRBD2. CDR1 GTSNPN and CDR2 SVGIG come from the germline V gene (reference sequence). CDR3 length equals 15 residues. V lost 3 bases and J lost 5; bases outside the gene matches: 10. The CDR3 region is CAWSDYGRFDNEQFF. CDR3 nucleotide sequence: TGTGCCTGGAGCGACTACGGGAGGTTCGACAATGAGCAGTTCTTC.

The chain has TRBV7-2 and TRBJ2-3; 7 positions match TRBD1. The CDR3 totals 18 residues. Germline loops: CDR1 SGHTA, CDR2 FQGNSA. V was pared by 5 bases and J by 8 bases, with 22 bases of the junction left unmatched. For the CDR3, the DNA is TGTGCCAGCAGCCCCAGCGACCTGGACCGGACAGGCGGACCTACGCAGTATTTT. Translated: CASSPSDLDRTGGPTQYF.

There are a few counts of this clone. The V call is TRBV11-2, the J call TRBJ1-1; D unresolved. CDR3 size: 14 residues. The V gene's germline CDR1 is SGHAT and CDR2 FQNNGV. V lost 4 bases to trimming and J lost 3 bases, with 12 bases between them. For the CDR3, the DNA is TGTGCCAGCAGCTCACTCTGGTCGGACACTGAAGCTTTCTTT. Its protein is CASSSLWSDTEAFF.

The genes are TRBV11-2 and TRBJ2-3; D possibly corresponds to TRBD1 (5 bases). This CDR3 contains 16 residues. Deletions cut 6 bases from V and 1 base from J, with 17 bases between. The germline gives CDR1 SGHAT, CDR2 FQNNGV. Here the CDR3 reads CASRPYAGSGTDTQYF. DNA for the CDR3: TGTGCCAGCAGACCTTACGCAGGGTCGGGCACAGATACGCAGTATTTT.